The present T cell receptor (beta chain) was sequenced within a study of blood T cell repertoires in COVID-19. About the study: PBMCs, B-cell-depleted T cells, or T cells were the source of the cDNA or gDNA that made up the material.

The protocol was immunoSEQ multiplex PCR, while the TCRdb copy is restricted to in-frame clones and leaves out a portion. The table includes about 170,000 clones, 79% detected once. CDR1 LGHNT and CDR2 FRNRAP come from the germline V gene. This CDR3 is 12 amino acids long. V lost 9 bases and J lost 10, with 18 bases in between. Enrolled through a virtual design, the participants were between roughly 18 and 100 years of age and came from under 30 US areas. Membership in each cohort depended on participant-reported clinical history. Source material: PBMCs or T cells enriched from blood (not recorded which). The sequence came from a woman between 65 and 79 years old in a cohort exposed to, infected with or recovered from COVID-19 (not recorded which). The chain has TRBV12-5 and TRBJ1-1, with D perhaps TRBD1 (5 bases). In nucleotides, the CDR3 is TGTGCTAGCGCTTTAGGGTGGGGGGGAGCTTTCTTT. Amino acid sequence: CASALGWGGAFF.